The TCR beta chain described here comes from a study of identical twins. Template switching supplied a universal primer site; unique molecular identifiers were carried on the cDNA. In TCRdb, the 5' RACE reads were re-called with MiXCR into one record per CDR3 protein. The table has about 790,000 distinct CDR3 sequences, roughly 18% seen once. The sample holds a few counts of this clonotype. The CDR3 length is 16 residues. Trimming removed 5 bases from V and 6 bases from J; junction bases left unmatched: 8. These sequences were also reported in another study, on T cells expressing NK-cell markers.

The clonotype comes from a woman under 30 in good health. The specimen was PBMCs. The J gene is TRBJ2-2, the V gene TRBV12-3 or TRBV12-4, with 11 bases identical to TRBD2. The CDR3 spells CASSRSGGAGSGELFF. CDR3 nucleotides: TGTGCCAGCAGTCGTAGCGGGGGGGCTGGGTCCGGGGAGCTGTTTTTT.